These 19 T cell receptor beta chains originate from one sample sequenced in a study of glioma-infiltrating T cells after dendritic cell vaccination. Sequencing used immunoSEQ multiplex PCR; TCRdb keeps in-frame clones, though not all of them. The sample contains approximately 50,000 clones, approximately 90% of which appear only once. As to time point: after dendritic cell vaccination, including at tumor progression/relapse. The sample consisted of blood, taken after dendritic cell vaccination. Every receptor here comes from a human donor with glioblastoma.

The V and J genes are TRBV4-3 and TRBJ2-1; TRBD2 matches at 9 bases. This CDR3 spans 14 amino acids. Per the germline V gene, CDR1 is LGHNA and CDR2 is YSLEER. With V trimmed by 5 bases and J by 10 bases, 9 bases remained unmatched. The CDR3 is CASSVAGADGEQFF. Written as DNA, the CDR3 is TGCGCCAGCAGCGTAGCGGGAGCTGACGGGGAGCAGTTCTTC.

The chain employs TRBV7-9 and TRBJ2-3, with D maybe TRBD2 (6 bases). Germline CDR1 reads SEHNR; CDR2 reads FQNEAQ (reference sequence). There are 15 residues in the CDR3. Trimming stripped 1 base from V and 3 bases from J, with 11 bases between. For the CDR3, the DNA is TGTGCCAGCAGCTTAGTCGTCGGGAGAACAGATACGCAGTATTTT. Amino acids: CASSLVVGRTDTQYF.

The count of this clone is one. The V gene is TRBV6-1, the J gene TRBJ1-5; D gene ambiguous. The CDR3 totals 14 residues. V dropped 4 bases and J dropped 7 bases, with 14 bases sitting between them. Germline CDR1 is MNHNS and CDR2 is SASEGT. CDR3 sequence reads: CASSGASPGQPQHF. The CDR3 coding sequence is TGTGCCAGCAGTGGGGCTTCCCCTGGGCAGCCCCAGCATTTT.

This sequence joins TRBV4-2 and TRBJ2-3; 8 bases map to TRBD2. This CDR3 has 16 amino acids. CDR1 LGHNA and CDR2 YNFKEQ come from the germline V gene. V gave up 4 bases and J gave up 5 bases; unmatched junction bases: 11. The CDR3 bases are TGTGCCAGCAGCCCTCGGGGGGGAGGGCCAGAAGATACGCAGTATTTT. Protein sequence: CASSPRGGGPEDTQYF.

V gene TRBV19 combines with J gene TRBJ1-1; D is possibly TRBD1 (6 bases). The V gene lost 2 bases and the J gene lost 1 base, with 11 bases spanning the gap. The CDR3 is 15 residues long. CDR1 is LNHDA and CDR2 is SQIVND in the germline V gene (reference sequence). Written as DNA, the CDR3 is TGTGCCAGTAGTATAATTGGCAGGGGGAACACTGAAGCTTTCTTT. The encoded protein is CASSIIGRGNTEAFF.

The rearrangement uses TRBV28 and TRBJ2-3; tentatively, D is TRBD1 (6 bases). This CDR3 is 15 amino acids long. CDR1 is MDHEN, CDR2 SYDVKM, per germline. V shed 4 bases and J shed 1 base, with 12 bases lying between them. CDR3 DNA sequence: TGTGCCAGCAGTTATACGACAGGACGCACAGATACGCAGTATTTT. Amino acid sequence: CASSYTTGRTDTQYF.

A few counts support this clone. The chain joins TRBV7-9 to TRBJ2-2, with 7 nucleotides matching TRBD1. The CDR3 length is 15 residues. V lost 5 bases and J lost 2; bases outside the gene matches: 5. Germline CDR1 reads SEHNR; CDR2 reads FQNEAQ (reference sequence). This CDR3 is CASSPGTVNTGELFF. The CDR3 nucleotides read TGTGCCAGCAGCCCAGGGACAGTTAACACCGGGGAGCTGTTTTTT.

V usage is TRBV28 and J usage is TRBJ2-7; D is unresolved. CDR3 length: 12 residues. The V end lost 4 bases, the J end lost 3 bases, and 7 bases lay between the germline ends. The germline V gene encodes CDR1 MDHEN and CDR2 SYDVKM. This chain's CDR3 is CASSSRHYEQYF. As DNA, the CDR3 is TGTGCCAGCAGTTCAAGACACTACGAGCAGTACTTC.

This rearrangement joins TRBV28 to TRBJ1-4; 9 nucleotides match TRBD1. Germline V gives CDR1 MDHEN, CDR2 SYDVKM. The CDR3 is made up of 13 amino acids. The junction had 8 bases not matched to a gene; V was cut back by 5 bases and J by 13 bases. The CDR3 DNA follows: TGTGCCAGCAGTGAACTTACAGGGGGCTTACTGTTTTTT. Its protein product is CASSELTGGLLFF. Using reference TRBV28 and TRBJ1-4 for the parts outside the CDR3, the full variable domain is DVKVTQSSRYLVKRTGEKVFLECVQDMDHENMFWYRQDPGLGLRLIYFSYDVKMKEKGDIPEGYSVSREKKERFSLILESASTNQTSMYLCASSELTGGLLFFGSGTQLSVL.

The rearrangement uses TRBV5-6 and TRBJ1-2; 10 bases are shared with TRBD1. CDR3 length: 14 amino acids. V dropped 3 bases and J dropped 2; count of bases not matched to a gene: 1. The germline CDR1 and CDR2 sequences are SGHDT and YYEEEE. The CDR3 loop is CASSSDRGNYGYTF. The CDR3 DNA reads as TGTGCCAGCAGCTCGGACAGGGGGAACTATGGCTACACCTTC.

The gene calls are TRBV28 and TRBJ2-6; TRBD1 aligns across 7 bases. The junction had 12 bases not matched to a gene; V was cut back by 10 bases and J by 3 bases. There are 16 residues in the CDR3. Germline V gene data show CDR1 as MDHEN and CDR2 as SYDVKM. The CDR3 DNA follows: TGTGCCACACAGACAGGGTCATTGGGTGGGGCCAACGTCCTGACTTTC. Its translation is CATQTGSLGGANVLTF. Based on the CDR3 plus reference TRBV28 and TRBJ2-6, the full variable domain is DVKVTQSSRYLVKRTGEKVFLECVQDMDHENMFWYRQDPGLGLRLIYFSYDVKMKEKGDIPEGYSVSREKKERFSLILESASTNQTSMYLCATQTGSLGGANVLTFGAGSRLTVL.

The V and J genes are TRBV5-1 and TRBJ2-7, with a possible D match to TRBD1 (6 bases). Germline loops: CDR1 SGHRS, CDR2 YFSETQ. The CDR3 loop spans 14 amino acids. V lost 0 bases and J lost 5, with 12 bases in between. The CDR3 spells CASSLEGVGDEQYF. CDR3 in DNA: TGCGCCAGCAGCTTGGAGGGGGTGGGGGACGAGCAGTACTTC.

This chain uses TRBV6-5 with TRBJ2-2, with D possibly TRBD1 on 5 matching bases. This CDR3 region has 15 residues. V shed 4 bases and J shed 4 bases, with 13 bases lying between them. Germline CDR1 reads MNHEY; CDR2 reads SVGAGI. The CDR3 region has the DNA TGTGCCAGCAGTTCTGCAGGGTCTCGCACCGGGGAGCTGTTTTTT. It translates to CASSSAGSRTGELFF.

The J gene is TRBJ1-5, the V gene TRBV19, with 7 nucleotides matching TRBD1. The ends lost 3 bases at V and 5 bases at J; junction bases unmatched: 4. CDR1 is LNHDA, CDR2 SQIVND, per germline (reference sequence). There are 14 residues in the CDR3. The DNA for the CDR3 is TGTGCCAGTAGTATTACACAGGGGTATCAGCCCCAGCATTTT. Its protein product is CASSITQGYQPQHF.

This clone was seen a single time. The genes are TRBV5-1 and TRBJ2-5, with D possibly being TRBD1 (6 bases). The J call could be wrong; TRBJ2-7 is a better fit for the DNA end. Germline V gene lookup returns CDR1 SGHRS and CDR2 YFSETQ. The CDR3 is 15 amino acids. The CDR3 coding sequence is TGCGCCAGCAGCCTTGGACAGATTACCTCCTACGAGCAGTACTTC. Amino acid sequence: CASSLGQITSYEQYF.

This sequence joins TRBV7-9 and TRBJ2-1; 8 bases are a match to TRBD1. The length of the CDR3 is 14 residues. Trimming took 5 bases from V and 3 from J; bases not matched to a gene: 3. Germline V gene lookup returns CDR1 SEHNR and CDR2 FQNEAQ (reference sequence). CDR3 sequence: CASSTDRDYNEQFF. In DNA form, the CDR3 reads TGTGCCAGCAGCACGGACAGGGACTACAATGAGCAGTTCTTC.

The chain joins TRBV28 to TRBJ2-2; 8 nucleotides align to TRBD2. Germline CDR1 MDHEN, CDR2 SYDVKM. V trimming: 5 bases; J trimming: 4 bases; junction bases outside the gene matches: 6. The CDR3 runs to 15 residues. The CDR3 sequence is CASSPGGGPTGELFF. DNA of the CDR3: TGTGCCAGCAGTCCGGGGGGGGGCCCCACCGGGGAGCTGTTTTTT.

The chain links TRBV19 to TRBJ2-1; 12 bases match TRBD2. V dropped 8 bases and J dropped 4; count of bases not matched to a gene: 9. Germline CDR1 is LNHDA and CDR2 is SQIVND (reference sequence). The CDR3 spans 16 residues. CDR3 DNA: TGTGCCAGTGGAGGGGGGGGGACTAGCGGGTACAATGAGCAGTTCTTC. Amino acid sequence: CASGGGGTSGYNEQFF.

J is TRBJ1-1 and V is TRBV20-1; D perhaps matches TRBD1 (5 bases). Trimming removed 6 bases at V and 5 bases at J, with 10 bases between. This CDR3 is built from 11 residues. Germline CDR1 is DFQATT and CDR2 is SNEGSKA (reference sequence). Written as DNA, the CDR3 is TGCAGTGCCCAGGGATGGACTGAAGCTTTCTTT. Its translation: CSAQGWTEAFF.